This T cell receptor (beta chain) was recorded in a study of CD8 T cells in Susac syndrome (dated by TCRdb to the late 2010s). In terms of the full investigation: Repertoire sequencing was used to test whether CD8+ T cell activation and differentiation in Susac syndrome was antigen driven. Paper-wide results and their limitations: The TCR sequencing and HLA analysis was acknowledged to have included a relatively small number of individuals.

Peripheral blood CD8+ and CD4+ T cells from healthy donors, Susac syndrome patients and multiple sclerosis patients were profiled using high-throughput TCR beta sequencing. The multiple sclerosis controls were treatment-naive patients whose relapsing-remitting disease, either stable or active, fulfilled the revised McDonald criteria. Bulk CD8+ and CD4+ T cells were purified by magnetic negative isolation, while CD8+ TEMRA cells were enriched using FACS. Blood was drawn into EDTA tubes, processed within 24 hours, and PBMCs were isolated by density gradient centrifugation. PBMCs destined for TCR sequencing were cryopreserved in liquid nitrogen and later thawed in a 37 °C water bath. A purity of at least 90% was achieved for sorted or isolated CD4+, CD8+ and CD8+ TEMRA cells. RNA was extracted using the RNeasy kit, and about 0.5 to 1 microgram was reverse transcribed with random hexamers. The immunoSEQ multiplex PCR assay, which covers 54 Vbeta and 13 Jbeta segments, was used to amplify TCR beta CDR3 regions. To correct PCR amplification bias, a synthetic template baseline was used for both primer optimization and computational correction. Per the original workflow: Only productive sequences were kept, with reads annotated to V, D and J genes according to IMGT and analyzed in immunoSEQ Analyzer. Clonality was computed as one minus Shannon entropy normalized by log2 of the number of productive unique sequences. For each patient and control, public and private clones were evaluated among the 100 most prevalent clones. Clones were defined as Susac-specific if absent from the healthy and MS cohorts, from 1052 published viral clones and from other ImmuneACCESS disease sequences. TCRdb reprocessed the public reads (quality trimming at Q25 with fastp, clone calling with MiXCR) and kept in-frame beta chains. Rows with a matching CDR3 protein are joined into one entry that keeps the most common DNA and genes. Clone size and V and J calls follow TCRdb, not the original study. The sample table shows over 150,000 distinct CDR3 sequences, and about 93% are seen once. The ten largest clones add up to roughly 0.094% of the sample.

The CDR3 spans 16 residues, from the cysteine through the phenylalanine. CDR3 DNA only is kept here, 48 bases in frame from base 1. V and J are truncated by 0 bases and 9 bases respectively, leaving an intervening sequence of 15 bases. In the germline V gene, CDR1 corresponds to MNHEY and CDR2 to SVGAGI. A note on this clonotype: It has no known antigen specificity. One base away there is no much larger clone; base qualities are not given.

The chain is made from TRBV6-5 and TRBJ1-6, with a tentative D gene TRBD1 over 5 matching bases. The source of this sequence is a human donor with multiple sclerosis. Sequenced material: CD4+ T cells from PBMCs. The DNA sequence follows: TGTGCCAGCAGTTACTCGCAGGGTGGGTCTTTTTCACCCCTCCACTTT. This sequence encodes CASSYSQGGSFSPLHF.